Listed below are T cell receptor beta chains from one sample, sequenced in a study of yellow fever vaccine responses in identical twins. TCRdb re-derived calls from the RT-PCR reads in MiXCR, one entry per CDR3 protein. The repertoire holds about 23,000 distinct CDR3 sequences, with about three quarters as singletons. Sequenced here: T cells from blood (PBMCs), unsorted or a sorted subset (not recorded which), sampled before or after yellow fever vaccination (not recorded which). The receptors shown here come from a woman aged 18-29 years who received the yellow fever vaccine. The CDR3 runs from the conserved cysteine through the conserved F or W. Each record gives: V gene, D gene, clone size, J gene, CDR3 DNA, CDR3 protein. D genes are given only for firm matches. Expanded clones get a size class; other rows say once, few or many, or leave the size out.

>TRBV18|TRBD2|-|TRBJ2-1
TGTGCCAGCTCACCGGGAGGACTAGCGGGTTCTTACAATGAGCAGTTCTTC
CASSPGGLAGSYNEQFF
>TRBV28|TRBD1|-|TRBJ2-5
TGTGCCAGCACCCCCGGGACAGGGATGACCCAGTACTTC
CASTPGTGMTQYF
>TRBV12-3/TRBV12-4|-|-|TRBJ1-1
TGTGCCAGCAGCCCCAGACTTACTGAAGCTTTCTTT
CASSPRLTEAFF
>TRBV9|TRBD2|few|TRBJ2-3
TGTGCCAGCGTAGCGGGCCTTAGCACAGATACGCAGTATTTT
CASVAGLSTDTQYF
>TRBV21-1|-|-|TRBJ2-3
TGTGCCAGCAGCAAAGGCAGGCCCCAGCCGCAGTATTTT
CASSKGRPQPQYF
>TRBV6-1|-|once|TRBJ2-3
TGTGCCAGCAGGGGAATGGGGGAGCAGTATTTT
CASRGMGEQYF
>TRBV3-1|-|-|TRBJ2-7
TGTGCCAGCAGCGTTATAGCCGGACAGAGATCCTACGAGCAGTACTTC
CASSVIAGQRSYEQYF
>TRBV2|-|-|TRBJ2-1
TGTGCCAGCAGTGACTTATGGGACAATGAGCAGTTCTTC
CASSDLWDNEQFF
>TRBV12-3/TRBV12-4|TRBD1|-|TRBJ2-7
TGTGCCAGCAGTTCCGCCCAGGGGGCAGGAACGGGCGAGCAGTACTTC
CASSSAQGAGTGEQYF
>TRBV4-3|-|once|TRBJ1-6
TGCGCCAGCAGCCAAGAAGGGGCAGGTAATTCACCCCTCCACTTT
CASSQEGAGNSPLHF
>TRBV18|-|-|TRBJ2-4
TGTGCCAGCTCACCAGGTCTGTCGTGGGGACAAAACATTCAGTACTTC
CASSPGLSWGQNIQYF
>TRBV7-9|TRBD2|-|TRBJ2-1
TGTGCCAGCAGCACTAGCGGGAGTGGCAGTGAGCAGTTCTTC
CASSTSGSGSEQFF
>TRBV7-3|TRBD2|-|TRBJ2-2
TGTGCCAGCAGCTTAAAAGGGACTAGAGGCACCGGGGAGCTGTTTTTT
CASSLKGTRGTGELFF
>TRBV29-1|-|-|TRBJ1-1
TGCAGCGCTGGACGGCACACTGAAGCTTTCTTT
CSAGRHTEAFF
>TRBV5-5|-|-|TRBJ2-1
TGTGCCAGCAGCTTGGTGCCCAGGGATGTGTGGAATGAGCAGTTCTTC
CASSLVPRDVWNEQFF
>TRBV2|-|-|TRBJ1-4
TGTGCCAGCAGTGAAGCGCTTAAGGGAAAACTGTTTTTT
CASSEALKGKLFF
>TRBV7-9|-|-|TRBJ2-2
TGTGCCGCTGGGGGTACCGGGGAGCTGTTTTTT
CAAGGTGELFF
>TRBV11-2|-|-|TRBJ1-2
TGTGCCAGCAGCCCTCTCTCGACAGCCTCTTCCTATGGCTACACCTTC
CASSPLSTASSYGYTF
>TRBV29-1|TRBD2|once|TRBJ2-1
TGCAGCGCACTAGCGGGATTATCCTACAATGAGCAGTTCTTC
CSALAGLSYNEQFF
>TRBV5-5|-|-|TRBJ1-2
TGTGCCAGCAGCTTGGCCGGGGATCGAAGTTCTGGCTACACCTTC
CASSLAGDRSSGYTF
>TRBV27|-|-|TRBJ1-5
TGTGCCAGCAGTTCCGGTAAGGTCCTAATCAATCAGCCCCAGCATTTT
CASSSGKVLINQPQHF
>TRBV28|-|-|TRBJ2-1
TGTGCCAGCAGTCGGATGAAGGGTGAGCAGTTCTTC
CASSRMKGEQFF
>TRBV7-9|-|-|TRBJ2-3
TGTGCCAGCAGTTCCGGTGAGCTAAATGCAGATACGCAGTATTTT
CASSSGELNADTQYF
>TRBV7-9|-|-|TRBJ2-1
TGTGCCAGCAGCGTAACAGGGATCTACAATGAGCAGTTCTTC
CASSVTGIYNEQFF
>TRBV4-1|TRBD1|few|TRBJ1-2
TGCGCCAGCAGCCAAGTCCCACAGGGGGCAGGCTATGGCTACACCTTC
CASSQVPQGAGYGYTF
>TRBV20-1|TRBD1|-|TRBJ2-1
TGCAGTGCTCCCGGGACAGGAGCTTACAATGAGCAGTTCTTC
CSAPGTGAYNEQFF
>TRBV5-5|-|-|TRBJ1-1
TGTGCCAGCAGCCCAGCGCAGGGCGGCACTGAAGCTTTCTTT
CASSPAQGGTEAFF
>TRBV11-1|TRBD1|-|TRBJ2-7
TGTGCCAGCAGCTATCTCCGGGACAGCTACGAGCAGTACTTC
CASSYLRDSYEQYF
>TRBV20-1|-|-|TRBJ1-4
TGCAGTGCTAGAGAAGAAGGGGGGGAAAAACTGTTTTTT
CSAREEGGEKLFF
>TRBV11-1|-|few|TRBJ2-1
TGTGCCAGCAGCCCACGCGGAGTAGCGGAGTACAATGAGCAGTTCTTC
CASSPRGVAEYNEQFF
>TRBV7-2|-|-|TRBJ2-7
TGTGCCAGCAGCTTAGCTTTCGGGAGCTCCTACGAGCAGTACTTC
CASSLAFGSSYEQYF
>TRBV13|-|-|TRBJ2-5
TGTGCCAGCAGCTTAGGGGGGGTCAGTCAAGAGACCCAGTACTTC
CASSLGGVSQETQYF
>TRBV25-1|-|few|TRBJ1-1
TGTGCCAGCAGTGAATCTCGGAGAGGGTCTTTCTTT
CASSESRRGSFF
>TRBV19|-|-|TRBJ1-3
TGTGCCAGTAGTAGGATGGGGGTAATCTCTGGAAACACCATATATTTT
CASSRMGVISGNTIYF
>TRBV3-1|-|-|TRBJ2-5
TGTGCCAGCAGACTTCAAGAGACCCAGTACTTC
CASRLQETQYF
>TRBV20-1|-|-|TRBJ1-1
TGCAGTGCTAGAGATCAAAGACAGACGAACACTGAAGCTTTCTTT
CSARDQRQTNTEAFF
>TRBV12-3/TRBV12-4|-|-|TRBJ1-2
TGTGCCAGCACCGCCCTAAGAAACTATGGCTACACCTTC
CASTALRNYGYTF
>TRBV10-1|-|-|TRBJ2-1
TGCGCCAGCAGTGAGGCCTACAATGAGCAGTTCTTC
CASSEAYNEQFF
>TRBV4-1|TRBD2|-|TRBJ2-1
TGCGCCAGCAGCCAAGGACTAGCGGATTCCGATGAGCAGTTCTTC
CASSQGLADSDEQFF
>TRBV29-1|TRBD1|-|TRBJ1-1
TGCAGCGCAACCCGGGACAGTGAAGCTTTCTTT
CSATRDSEAFF
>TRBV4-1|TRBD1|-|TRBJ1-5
TGCGCCAGCAGCCACGTCGACAGGGGCAGGAATCAGCCCCAGCATTTT
CASSHVDRGRNQPQHF
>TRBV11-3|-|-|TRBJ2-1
TGTGCCAGCAGCTTACTCGGGAGTATCGATGAGCAGTTCTTC
CASSLLGSIDEQFF
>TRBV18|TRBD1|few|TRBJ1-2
TGTGCCAGCTCACCTGCGGGACAGATACGAACTTATGGCTACACCTTC
CASSPAGQIRTYGYTF
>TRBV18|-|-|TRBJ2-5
TGTGCCAGCTCACCATCGCGGGGAGGCGGGCAAGAGACCCAGTACTTC
CASSPSRGGGQETQYF
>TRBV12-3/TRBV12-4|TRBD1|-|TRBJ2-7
TGTGCCAGCAGTTCGACTACACAGGGGCGGGAGCAGTACTTC
CASSSTTQGREQYF
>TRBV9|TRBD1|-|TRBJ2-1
TGTGCCAGCAGCACCCGGACAGGGTTTGGCAATGAGCAGTTCTTC
CASSTRTGFGNEQFF
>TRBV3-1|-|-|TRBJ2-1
TGTGCCAGCAGCCACGTTGATGAGCAGTTCTTC
CASSHVDEQFF
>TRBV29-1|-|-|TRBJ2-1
TGCAGCGGTGGTGCCCGGGATGTGGGTGAGCAGTTCTTC
CSGGARDVGEQFF
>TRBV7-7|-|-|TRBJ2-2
TGTGCCAGCAGCTTAGGGACAATAACCGGGGAGCTGTTTTTT
CASSLGTITGELFF
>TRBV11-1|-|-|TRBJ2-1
TGTGCCAGCAGCTCCGGACAGTACAAAGAGAATGAGCAGTTCTTC
CASSSGQYKENEQFF
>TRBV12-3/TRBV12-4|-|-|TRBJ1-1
TGTGCCACCCGCCCGGGACTCCAGAACACTGAAGCTTTCTTT
CATRPGLQNTEAFF
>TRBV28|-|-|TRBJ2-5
TGTGCCAGCAGTTTAATACAGAGCCAAGAGACCCAGTACTTC
CASSLIQSQETQYF
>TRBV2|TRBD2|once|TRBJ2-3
TGTGCCAGCAGGGCCGGGACTAGCGGGGGACTTCGCACAGATACGCAGTATTTT
CASRAGTSGGLRTDTQYF
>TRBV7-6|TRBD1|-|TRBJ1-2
TGTGCCAGCAGCCAGACAGGGTACGGCTACACCTTC
CASSQTGYGYTF
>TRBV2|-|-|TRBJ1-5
TGTGCCAGCACCTCCGGTCTGGGTAATCAGCCCCAGCATTTT
CASTSGLGNQPQHF
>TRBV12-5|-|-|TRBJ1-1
TGTGCTAGTTCTGGAAGGGCCACTGAAGCTTTCTTT
CASSGRATEAFF
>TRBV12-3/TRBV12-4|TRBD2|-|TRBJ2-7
TGTGCCAGCAGTCTGGGACTAGCAGAGTACGAGCAGTACTTC
CASSLGLAEYEQYF